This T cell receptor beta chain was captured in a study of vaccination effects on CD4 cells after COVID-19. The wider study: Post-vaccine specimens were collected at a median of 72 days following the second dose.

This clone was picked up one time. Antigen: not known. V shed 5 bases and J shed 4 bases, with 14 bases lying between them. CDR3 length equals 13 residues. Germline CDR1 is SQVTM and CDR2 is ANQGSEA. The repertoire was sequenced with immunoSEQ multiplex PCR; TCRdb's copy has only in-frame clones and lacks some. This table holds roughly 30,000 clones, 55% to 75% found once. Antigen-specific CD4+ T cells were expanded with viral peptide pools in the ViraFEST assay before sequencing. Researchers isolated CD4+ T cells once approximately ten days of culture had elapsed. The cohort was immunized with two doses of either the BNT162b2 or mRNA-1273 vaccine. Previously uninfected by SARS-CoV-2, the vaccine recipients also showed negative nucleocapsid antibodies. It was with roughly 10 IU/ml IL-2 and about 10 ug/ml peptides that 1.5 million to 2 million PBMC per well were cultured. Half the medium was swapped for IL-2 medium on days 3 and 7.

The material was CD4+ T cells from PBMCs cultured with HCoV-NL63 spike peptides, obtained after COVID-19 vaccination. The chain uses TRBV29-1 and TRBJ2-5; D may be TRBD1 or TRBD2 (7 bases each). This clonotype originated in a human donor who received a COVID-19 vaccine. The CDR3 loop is CSVWEGASETQYF. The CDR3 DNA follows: TGCAGCGTTTGGGAGGGGGCCTCAGAGACCCAGTACTTC.